This note documents a single T cell receptor beta chain sequence. This clonotype was detected many times. There is no known antigen for this receptor. Qualities for individual bases were not recorded, and no much larger clone is one base off. Hyperthyroidism patients were newly diagnosed, with disease duration under 2 months, and aged 18 to 65 years. The study excluded patients with uncontrolled infections, other autoimmune diseases, pregnancy or lactation. Diagnoses were based on clinical symptoms, serum thyroxine and TRAb, thyroid ultrasound and orbital computed tomography. Blood from progressor patients was drawn when they were first diagnosed with hyperthyroidism, before any ophthalmopathy symptoms appeared. PBMCs were isolated from about 10 ml of fresh peripheral blood by Ficoll-Paque density gradient centrifugation. Patients classed as progressors first received a Graves' hyperthyroidism diagnosis and then went on to develop ophthalmopathy during follow-up. Total RNA was extracted with Trizol reagent, and quality was checked on an Agilent 2100 Bioanalyzer.

The data were obtained in a study of T cells in Graves' hyperthyroidism and ophthalmopathy (dated by TCRdb to between 2018 and 2021). Regarding the study in general: Peripheral blood samples were taken at initial diagnosis, before any treatment was given. The study also compared thyroid tissue and blood T-cell repertoires from a handful of Graves' hyperthyroidism patients. For training and testing, the 100 patients in the discovery cohort were randomly divided in a 7:3 ratio. An independent validation cohort of around 19 hyperthyroidism patients and over 15 patients who later progressed to ophthalmopathy tested prospective prediction of ophthalmopathy. According to the paper, TCR Vbeta CDR3 sequencing was carried out on roughly 130 peripheral blood samples, which came from fewer than 50 ophthalmopathy, approximately 72 hyperthyroidism and roughly 17 progressor patients. Following sampling, methimazole starting at 30 mg daily was given to hyperthyroidism patients, and high-dose intravenous methylprednisolone was given to ophthalmopathy patients. A discovery cohort of 95 to 100 patients, 43 with Graves' ophthalmopathy and 57 with stable Graves' hyperthyroidism, was used to find distinguishing TCR V-J signatures.

CDR1 and CDR2 (KGHSH, LQKENI) derive from the germline V gene. V sheds 6 bases and J sheds 6 bases, leaving 13 bases between their ends. CDR3 length: 13 amino acids, cysteine to phenylalanine. The sequence is cut down to CDR3 DNA, 39 bases in frame from base 1. The TCR beta CDR3 regions were amplified from the RNA transcripts. The TCR CDR3 was subjected to a first round of RT-PCR using the HTBI primer set and the Qiagen OneStep RT-PCR kit. A second multiplex PCR round built the libraries, followed by size selection and purification. Sequencing of the libraries was done on an Illumina HiSeq2000 using paired-end 100 bp reads. In the source study's methods: SOAPnuke was used to process the raw data, throwing out any read that contained adapters or uncalled bases, had a mean Phred below 15, or lacked an exact constant-primer or identifier match. COPE v1.2.5 was used to merge high-quality paired reads, and clonotypes were defined as unique nucleotide sequences. Clonotypes were aligned to IMGT TRBV, TRBD and TRBJ reference segments using MiTCR v1.1. Only V-J combinations with frequency above 0.0001, covering roughly 99% of repertoires, were analysed. A TCS score was defined as the ratio between F50 (clonal expansion) and ExV (chaos), using BLOSUM62-based TCRdist between CDR3 peptides within each V-J. Welch's t-statistics and random forest reduced around 510 V-J features to 13, which were used in a naive Bayes classifier (R e1071). Through fastp at Q25 and MiXCR, TCRdb rebuilt clones from the public reads, retaining in-frame beta chains. Each entry merges the rows of one CDR3 protein and shows their most common DNA and genes. V and J calls and clone size were set by TCRdb, not the authors. For this sample there are 550,000 to 650,000 distinct CDR3 sequences; over 11% appear just once. The ten largest clones add up to roughly 5.5% of the sample.

What the research found in general, with its limitations: In validation, the model predicted progression to ophthalmopathy with 60% to 71% sensitivity and less than 80% specificity, a median of around 6.6 months before onset. Most expanded thyroid clonotypes (frequency above 0.001) were also detected in blood, a finding suggesting that blood repertoires may reflect thyroid immune responses. A model built on a 13 V-J signature distinguished ophthalmopathy from stable hyperthyroidism, reaching around 88% sensitivity and 81% to 83% specificity in cross-validation and 80%/75% in testing. No statistical method was used to fix the sample size in advance, and group allocation was not hidden from the investigators.

The V gene is TRBV18 and the J gene is TRBJ2-3; the D region may be TRBD1 or TRBD2, each matching 5 bases equally. The TCR comes from a woman aged 30 to 39 with Graves' hyperthyroidism that later progressed to Graves' ophthalmopathy. Sequencing was performed on blood. The CDR3 is CASSEGELDTQYF. The base sequence is TGTGCCAGCTCCGAAGGGGAGTTGGATACGCAGTATTTT.